These T cell receptor beta chains were read from a single sample in a study of beta chain features in type 1 diabetes. Assay used: immunoSEQ multiplex PCR; TCRdb lists only in-frame clones, some missing. The repertoire holds 450,000 or so clones, with approximately 10% as singletons. The sample comprised naive CD4+ T cells from blood. These receptor sequences come from a woman between 18 and 29 years old in good health. CDR3s include the opening cysteine and the closing phenylalanine or tryptophan. The D gene is left open where the match is weak. Not all rows give a size; the values are once, few, many and, for expanded clones, a class.

NA,TRBV28,NA,TRBJ1-5,CASSPVGRGQPQHF,TGTGCCAGCAGTCCGGTCGGGCGGGGACAGCCCCAGCATTTT
TRBD2,TRBV10-3,NA,TRBJ2-3,CAIRGLDRKADTQYF,TGTGCCATCAGGGGACTAGATCGAAAGGCAGATACGCAGTATTTT
TRBD1,TRBV11-1,few,TRBJ2-2,CASRPVTGTTGELFF,TGTGCCAGCCGGCCTGTGACAGGGACAACCGGGGAGCTGTTTTTT
NA,TRBV4-3,few,TRBJ2-3,CASSPLTREGQYF,TGCGCCAGCAGCCCTCTGACCCGCGAGGGGCAGTATTTT
TRBD2,TRBV9,NA,TRBJ2-5,CASSVVGLAGETQYF,TGTGCCAGCAGCGTAGTCGGACTAGCGGGAGAGACCCAGTACTTC
NA,TRBV9,few,TRBJ2-1,CASSAGFTSYNEQFF,TGTGCCAGCAGCGCGGGGTTCACCTCCTACAATGAGCAGTTCTTC
NA,TRBV9,few,TRBJ1-2,CASSVADRRRPIYGYTF,TGTGCCAGCAGCGTAGCGGACCGACGACGTCCGATTTATGGCTACACCTTC
NA,TRBV28,few,TRBJ1-4,CASSFRATATNEKLFF,TGTGCCAGCAGTTTTAGGGCGACGGCAACTAATGAAAAACTGTTTTTT
NA,TRBV11-1,NA,TRBJ1-1,CASSNNVGNTEAFF,TGTGCCAGCAGCAACAACGTAGGGAACACTGAAGCTTTCTTT
NA,TRBV7-2,few,TRBJ1-1,CASSFGGLGTEAFF,TGTGCCAGCAGCTTCGGAGGGTTGGGAACTGAAGCTTTCTTT
NA,TRBV9,NA,TRBJ2-7,CASSVVNPSYEQYF,TGTGCCAGCAGCGTAGTGAATCCCTCCTACGAGCAGTACTTC
NA,TRBV11-3,NA,TRBJ2-4,CASSLVVAKNIQYF,TGTGCCAGCAGCTTAGTGGTAGCCAAAAACATTCAGTACTTC
NA,TRBV6-6,NA,TRBJ2-2,CASSTTGELFF,TGTGCCAGCAGTACCACCGGGGAGCTGTTTTTT
TRBD2,TRBV27,NA,TRBJ2-2,CASSLWPAGGPGELFF,TGTGCCAGCAGTTTATGGCCAGCGGGAGGGCCCGGGGAGCTGTTTTTT
NA,TRBV5-1,NA,TRBJ2-2,CASSTGTARAGELFF,TGCGCCAGCAGCACCGGGACGGCCAGGGCCGGGGAGCTGTTTTTT
NA,TRBV5-6,few,TRBJ2-5,CASSFAVETQYF,TGTGCCAGCAGCTTTGCCGTCGAGACCCAGTACTTC
NA,TRBV7-9,few,TRBJ1-2,CASSPTPNYGYTF,TGTGCCAGCAGCCCGACCCCTAACTATGGCTACACCTTC
NA,TRBV7-8,few,TRBJ1-1,CASSLNSGFMNTEAFF,TGTGCCAGCAGCCTGAATTCAGGGTTTATGAACACTGAAGCTTTCTTT
NA,TRBV7-2,few,TRBJ2-7,CASSLGQPNYEQYF,TGTGCCAGCAGCTTAGGACAGCCCAACTACGAGCAGTACTTC
TRBD1,TRBV29-1,NA,TRBJ2-5,CSVDRGLETQYF,TGCAGCGTCGACAGGGGGCTAGAGACCCAGTACTTC
NA,TRBV5-4,few,TRBJ2-3,CASSLDSTDTQYF,TGTGCCAGCAGCTTGGACAGCACAGATACGCAGTATTTT
TRBD2,TRBV28,few,TRBJ2-3,CASRLSGGTDTQYF,TGTGCCAGCAGGCTTAGCGGGGGCACAGATACGCAGTATTTT
TRBD1,TRBV7-9,NA,TRBJ2-2,CASSPPLRQGNTGELFF,TGTGCCAGCAGCCCACCACTTCGACAGGGAAACACCGGGGAGCTGTTTTTT
NA,TRBV10-3,many,TRBJ2-1,CAISGTGARNEQFF,TGTGCCATCAGTGGGACGGGAGCTCGCAATGAGCAGTTCTTC
NA,TRBV7-9,few,TRBJ2-7,CASTLTGATYEQYF,TGTGCCAGCACTCTCACGGGAGCCACCTACGAGCAGTACTTC
NA,TRBV29-1,NA,TRBJ1-3,CSARYGSSGNTIYF,TGCAGCGCCCGGTACGGGAGCTCTGGAAACACCATATATTTT
NA,TRBV25-1,NA,TRBJ1-2,CASSVDQYGYTF,TGTGCCAGCAGTGTGGATCAATATGGCTACACCTTC
NA,TRBV4-1,NA,TRBJ2-3,CASSHIGDTQYF,TGCGCCAGCAGCCATATCGGGGATACGCAGTATTTT
TRBD1,TRBV7-9,few,TRBJ1-2,CASSRGQFPNYGYTF,TGTGCCAGCAGCCGGGGACAGTTTCCTAACTATGGCTACACCTTC
TRBD2,TRBV4-3,few,TRBJ2-5,CASSQERGGETQYF,TGCGCCAGCAGCCAAGAGCGGGGGGGAGAGACCCAGTACTTC
TRBD2,TRBV9,NA,TRBJ2-5,CASSVGQPGLVMETQYF,TGTGCCAGCAGCGTAGGCCAGCCGGGACTAGTGATGGAGACCCAGTACTTC
NA,TRBV14,few,TRBJ2-5,CASSLGFGQTQYF,TGTGCCAGCAGCCTAGGGTTCGGGCAGACCCAGTACTTC